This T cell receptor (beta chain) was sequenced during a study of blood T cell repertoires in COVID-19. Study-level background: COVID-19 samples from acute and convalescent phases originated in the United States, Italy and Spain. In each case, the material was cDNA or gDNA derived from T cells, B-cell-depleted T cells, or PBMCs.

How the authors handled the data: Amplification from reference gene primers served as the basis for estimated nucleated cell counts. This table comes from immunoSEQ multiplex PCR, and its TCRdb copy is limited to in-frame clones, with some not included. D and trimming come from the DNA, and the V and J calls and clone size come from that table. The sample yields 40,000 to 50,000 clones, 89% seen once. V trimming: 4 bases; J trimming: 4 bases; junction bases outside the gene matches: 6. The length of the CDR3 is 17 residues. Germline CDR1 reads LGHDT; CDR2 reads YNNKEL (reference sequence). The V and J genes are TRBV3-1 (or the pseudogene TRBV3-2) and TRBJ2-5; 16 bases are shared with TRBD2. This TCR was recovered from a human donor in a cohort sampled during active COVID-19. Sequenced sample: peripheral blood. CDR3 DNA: TGTGCCAGCAGCCGCGGGACTAGCGGGAGGGTCTCAGAGACCCAGTACTTC. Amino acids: CASSRGTSGRVSETQYF.